This entry features one T cell receptor beta chain sequence. Its antigen remains unknown. TCRdb reprocessed the 5' RACE reads via MiXCR and lists one record per CDR3 protein. Of about 7,800 distinct CDR3 sequences listed, roughly 9.2% are singletons. Time point defined: sample taken at primary tumor resection. This entry comes from a study of spatial heterogeneity in lung cancer. Study-level results: There were more appearances of ubiquitous expanded tumor TCRs in blood at resection than at follow-up.

V lost 3 bases to trimming and J lost 12 bases; unmatched junction nucleotides: 12. This CDR3 contains 14 residues. Germline lookup yields CDR1 SGHNT and CDR2 YYREEE (reference sequence). The sequences come from PBMCs, collected at surgery. This TCR came from a male donor with early-stage non-small cell lung cancer. The V gene is TRBV5-4, the J gene TRBJ1-1; 9 bases line up with TRBD1. This CDR3 reads CASSSQGASHRSFF. The CDR3 coding sequence is TGTGCCAGCAGCTCACAGGGGGCGTCGCATAGATCTTTCTTT.